Listed here are 17 T cell receptor beta chains from one sample, sequenced in a study of blood T cell repertoires in COVID-19. Using immunoSEQ multiplex PCR, the repertoire was profiled, and TCRdb retains in-frame clones only, with some absent. The data contain around 44,000 clones, about 90% of them seen just once; the ten biggest clones take up 12%. Sequenced: peripheral blood. The receptors originated from a human donor in a cohort sampled during active COVID-19.

The chain combines TRBV6-5 with TRBJ2-1; 11 nucleotides match TRBD2. V was pared by 5 bases and J by 3 bases, with 3 bases of the junction left unmatched. This CDR3 is built from 15 residues. Germline loops: CDR1 MNHEY, CDR2 SVGAGI. The CDR3 sequence is CASSTSGGGYNEQFF. The CDR3 nucleotides are TGTGCCAGCAGTACTAGCGGGGGAGGCTACAATGAGCAGTTCTTC.

The genes are TRBV19 and TRBJ2-5, with 7 bases aligning to TRBD2. The CDR3 contains 14 residues. V was clipped by 8 bases and J by 7 bases; unmatched bases: 13. Germline CDR1 LNHDA, CDR2 SQIVND (reference sequence). CDR3 sequence: CASRPAGIVGTQYF. As DNA, the CDR3 is TGTGCCAGTCGGCCAGCGGGGATTGTCGGGACCCAGTACTTC.

This chain joins TRBV7-9 and TRBJ1-2; a possible D gene is TRBD1 (6 bases). The CDR3 extends over 15 amino acids. Trimming took 2 bases from V and 7 from J, leaving 17 bases between them. Per germline, CDR1 SEHNR and CDR2 FQNEAQ (reference sequence). CDR3 sequence reads: CASSLSSGPRGGYTF. The CDR3 DNA reads as TGTGCCAGCAGCTTAAGTTCGGGTCCCAGGGGTGGCTACACCTTC.

The V call is TRBV7-6, the J call TRBJ2-7; TRBD1 might be the D (7 bases). V was trimmed by 2 bases and J by 2 bases, leaving 19 bases between them. Looked up from germline, CDR1 is SGHVS and CDR2 is FNYEAQ. The CDR3 contains 17 residues. For the CDR3, the DNA is TGTGCCAGCAGCTTACAGGGGGGCAGGACCCTCCCCTACGAGCAGTACTTC. It is translated as CASSLQGGRTLPYEQYF.

This rearrangement joins TRBV5-4 to TRBJ1-2, with D perhaps TRBD1 (6 bases). Per the germline V gene, CDR1 is SGHNT and CDR2 is YYREEE (reference sequence). V dropped 2 bases and J dropped 2 bases, with 10 bases sitting between them. There are 14 residues in the CDR3. CDR3 sequence (DNA): TGTGCCAGCAGCTTCGGGACATCAAACTATGGCTACACCTTC. This encodes CASSFGTSNYGYTF.

This clone was counted between two and nine times. CDR3 residues: CAISEDGTGSNQPQHF. CDR3 DNA sequence: TGTGCCATCAGTGAGGATGGGACAGGGAGCAATCAGCCCCAGCATTTT. This sequence joins TRBV10-3 and TRBJ1-5, with 9 bases lining up with TRBD1. Germline loops: CDR1 ENHRY, CDR2 SYGVKD. This CDR3 has 16 residues. V shed 2 bases, J shed 1 base, and the junction held 3 bases outside the gene matches.

This clone was observed once. V usage is TRBV7-9 and J usage is TRBJ2-3, with 11 bases lining up with TRBD2. CDR3 length: 16 residues. Germline V CDR1 and CDR2: SEHNR, FQNEAQ (reference sequence). Germline trimming cut 1 base from V and 5 bases from J; bases unmatched to any gene: 5. CDR3 amino acids: CASSLGLAGGVDTQYF. The DNA for the CDR3 is TGTGCCAGCAGCTTAGGGCTAGCGGGAGGAGTAGATACGCAGTATTTT.

The chain has TRBV10-3 and TRBJ2-2; D ambiguous. CDR1 and CDR2 from the germline V gene are ENHRY and SYGVKD. The CDR3 is 13 amino acids. V gave up 2 bases and J gave up 10 bases, with 11 bases separating them. For the CDR3, the DNA is TGTGCCATCAGTGAGAACAGCCCAAAGGAGCTGTTTTTT. Translated: CAISENSPKELFF.

This clone turned up a few times. The rearrangement links TRBV6-5 to TRBJ2-1; 8 bases are shared with TRBD1. The germline V gene has CDR1 MNHEY and CDR2 SVGAGI. This CDR3 is 15 amino acids long. J lost 3 bases, V lost 6 bases, and 7 bases had no gene match. The CDR3 nucleotides are TGTGCCAGCAGGGAGGACAGGGCCCTCTACAATGAGCAGTTCTTC. This gives the protein CASREDRALYNEQFF.

The chain combines TRBV7-2 with TRBJ2-4, with D perhaps matching TRBD2 (6 bases). V lost 5 bases, J lost 1 base, and 9 bases lay in between. This CDR3 has 14 amino acids. Germline V gene data show CDR1 as SGHTA and CDR2 as FQGNSA. DNA for the CDR3: TGTGCCAGCAGCCCGGGACTCGCCAAAAACATTCAGTACTTC. Amino acids: CASSPGLAKNIQYF.

The sample holds one count of this clone. The V gene is TRBV30, the J gene TRBJ1-1, with no clear D. The CDR3 has 11 amino acids. V gave up 4 bases and J gave up 0 bases, with 3 bases separating them. Germline V gives CDR1 GTSNPN, CDR2 SVGIG (reference sequence). In DNA form, the CDR3 reads TGTGCCTGGATTATGAACACTGAAGCTTTCTTT. The encoded protein is CAWIMNTEAFF.

The chain joins TRBV10-3 to TRBJ2-1; possible D gene TRBD1, 5 bases. V gave up 4 bases and J gave up 10 bases, with 17 bases separating them. The CDR3 is made up of 14 amino acids. The germline V gene encodes CDR1 ENHRY and CDR2 SYGVKD. Here the CDR3 DNA reads TGTGCCATCAGTGCAAAGGACACGTTTCGGGAGCAGTTCTTC. Its translation is CAISAKDTFREQFF.

This chain uses TRBV5-4 with TRBJ1-2; 7 bases map to TRBD1. The CDR3 is 15 residues long. Trimming at V came to 5 bases and at J to 1 base, leaving 8 bases not matched to a gene. Germline V gene sequence: CDR1 SGHNT, CDR2 YYREEE (reference sequence). The CDR3 nucleotides are TGTGCCAGCAGAAAAGGACAGGAGCTTAACTATGGCTACACCTTC. As protein: CASRKGQELNYGYTF.

The chain joins TRBV10-3 to TRBJ2-5; 13 positions match TRBD2. V dropped 10 bases and J dropped 4; count of bases not matched to a gene: 6. Germline V gene data show CDR1 as ENHRY and CDR2 as SYGVKD. There are 14 residues in the CDR3. The chain's CDR3 is CATLGLAGVETQYF. The CDR3 DNA sequence: TGTGCCACCCTCGGACTAGCGGGAGTAGAGACCCAGTACTTC.

The chain has TRBV12-3 or TRBV12-4 and TRBJ2-3, with D possibly matching TRBD2 (5 bases). The length of the CDR3 is 11 residues. Trimming removed 6 bases from V and 8 bases from J, with 9 bases in between. The CDR3 reads CASSREGTQYF. CDR3 DNA: TGTGCCAGCAGCCGGGAAGGTACGCAGTATTTT.

The rearrangement links TRBV4-1 to TRBJ1-1; perhaps TRBD1 as D (6 bases). The CDR3 totals 16 residues. Germline assignment: CDR1 MGHRA and CDR2 YSYEKL. The V end was cut by 3 bases, the J end by 3 bases, with 17 bases between. CDR3 loop: CASSQDAQGIDTEAFF. The DNA of the CDR3 is TGCGCCAGCAGCCAGGATGCACAGGGAATTGACACTGAAGCTTTCTTT.

This chain uses TRBV7-2 with TRBJ2-1; 11 bases align to TRBD2. Germline V gene sequence: CDR1 SGHTA, CDR2 FQGNSA. J gave up 16 bases and V 4 bases, and 6 bases lay outside the gene matches. The CDR3 sequence is 12 residues long. The DNA for the CDR3 is TGTGCCAGCAGCTCTCTAGCGGGGGGAGCCTTCTTC. Protein product: CASSSLAGGAFF.